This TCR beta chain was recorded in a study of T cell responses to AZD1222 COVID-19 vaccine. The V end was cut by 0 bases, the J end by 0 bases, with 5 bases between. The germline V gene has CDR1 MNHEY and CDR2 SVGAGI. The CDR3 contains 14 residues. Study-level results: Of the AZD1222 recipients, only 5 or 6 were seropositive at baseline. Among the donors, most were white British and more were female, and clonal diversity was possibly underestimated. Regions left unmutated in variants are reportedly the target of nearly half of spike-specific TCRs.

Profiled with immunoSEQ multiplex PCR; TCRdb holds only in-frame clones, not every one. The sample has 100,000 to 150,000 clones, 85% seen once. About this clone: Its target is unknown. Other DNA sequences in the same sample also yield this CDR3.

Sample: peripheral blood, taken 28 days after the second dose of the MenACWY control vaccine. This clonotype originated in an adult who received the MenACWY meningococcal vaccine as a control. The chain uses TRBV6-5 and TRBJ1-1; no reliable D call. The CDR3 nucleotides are TGTGCCAGCAGTTACTCCAGACTGAACACTGAAGCTTTCTTT. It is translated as CASSYSRLNTEAFF.